This passage covers 20 T cell receptor beta chains from one sample sequenced in a study of cytomegalovirus exposure and HLA in healthy donors. The PCR employed 60 Vbeta primers together with 13 Jbeta primers. Profiled with immunoSEQ multiplex PCR; TCRdb holds only in-frame clones, not every one. The repertoire holds 100,000 to 150,000 clones, about 76% seen once, with about 0.7% in the top ten. The sequenced sample consisted of PBMCs. Receptors were obtained from a man younger than 30 in good health and CMV-seronegative.

This chain links TRBV5-1 with TRBJ2-1; 7 bases map to TRBD1. V shed 3 bases and J 7 bases; nucleotides not matched to a gene: 7. CDR1 is SGHRS, CDR2 YFSETQ, per germline. CDR3 size: 14 residues. This CDR3 is CASSSELQGNEQFF. CDR3 DNA: TGCGCCAGCAGCTCCGAACTACAGGGGAATGAGCAGTTCTTC.

In its sample, this clone was seen a few times. The genes are TRBV15 and TRBJ1-5; D may be TRBD1 (6 bases). Trimming stripped 5 bases from V and 0 bases from J, with 26 bases between. The germline gives CDR1 LNHNV, CDR2 YYDKDF (reference sequence). The CDR3 is 20 amino acids. For the CDR3, the DNA is TGTGCCACCAGCGTCCATGGAAGGGGGTTTACGTCCCTTAGCAATCAGCCCCAGCATTTT. Its protein is CATSVHGRGFTSLSNQPQHF. The full variable domain, its missing parts supplied by reference TRBV15 and TRBJ1-5, is DAMVIQNPRYQVTQFGKPVTLSCSQTLNHNVMYWYQQKSSQAPKLLFHYYDKDFNNEADTPDNFQSRRPNTSFCFLDIRSPGLGDTAMYLCATSVHGRGFTSLSNQPQHFGDGTRLSIL.

This clone was detected a few times. The gene calls are TRBV29-1 and TRBJ1-5, with a possible D match to TRBD1 (5 bases). The V gene's germline CDR1 is SQVTM and CDR2 ANQGSEA. CDR3 length: 13 amino acids. The germline V and J ends were trimmed by 4 bases and 5 bases, with 12 bases remaining between them. Here the CDR3 reads CSVGSGRDQPQHF. The CDR3 DNA reads as TGCAGCGTTGGATCAGGGCGCGATCAGCCCCAGCATTTT.

The DNA for the CDR3 is TGCGCCAGCAGCCTTACCTCAGGGAAAGAGACCCAGTACTTC. Amino acids: CASSLTSGKETQYF. V and J are TRBV4-3 and TRBJ2-5; tentatively, D is TRBD1 (5 bases). Per the germline V gene, CDR1 is LGHNA and CDR2 is YSLEER. V was shortened by 4 bases and J by 3 bases, with 12 bases between the two germline ends. The CDR3 extends over 14 amino acids.

V is TRBV4-1 and J is TRBJ1-4, with D uncertain. CDR3 size: 16 residues. V was shortened by 1 base and J by 8 bases, with 17 bases between the two germline ends. From germline, CDR1 is MGHRA and CDR2 YSYEKL. CDR3 residues: CASSQVGLRSLEKLFF. The CDR3 bases are TGCGCCAGCAGCCAAGTGGGCCTTAGATCTCTAGAAAAACTGTTTTTT.

The gene calls are TRBV5-6 and TRBJ2-3, with D unresolved. The CDR3 spans 13 residues. Germline V gene sequence: CDR1 SGHDT, CDR2 YYEEEE. The V and J ends lost 1 base and 4 bases respectively, with 7 bases between them. In DNA, the CDR3 is TGTGCCAGCAGCTTGATCTCTCCAGATACGCAGTATTTT. It specifies CASSLISPDTQYF.

The gene calls are TRBV6-1 and TRBJ2-7; D may be TRBD1 (6 bases). There are 13 residues in the CDR3. Per the germline V gene, CDR1 is MNHNS and CDR2 is SASEGT. V lost 8 bases and J 0 bases, leaving 11 bases between the germline ends. DNA for the CDR3: TGTGCCAGCGTTACAGGGAGCTCCTACGAGCAGTACTTC. It yields the protein CASVTGSSYEQYF.

The chain carries TRBV7-2 and TRBJ2-5, with TRBD2 identical over 12 bases. From germline, CDR1 is SGHTA and CDR2 FQGNSA. Trimming removed 4 bases from V and 4 bases from J; junction bases left unmatched: 7. This CDR3 has 16 amino acids. The CDR3 protein is CASSSGLAGHLETQYF. In DNA form, the CDR3 reads TGTGCCAGCAGCTCCGGACTAGCGGGACATCTAGAGACCCAGTACTTC. Full variable domain (outside the CDR3, taken from reference TRBV7-2 and TRBJ2-5): GAGVSQSPSNKVTEKGKDVELRCDPISGHTALYWYRQSLGQGLEFLIYFQGNSAPDKSGLPSDRFSAERTGGSVSTLTIQRTQQEDSAVYLCASSSGLAGHLETQYFGPGTRLLVL.

This chain joins TRBV6-5 and TRBJ1-2, with no clear D. Trimming cost V 4 bases and J 6 bases, with 12 bases left between them. Germline V CDR1 and CDR2: MNHEY, SVGAGI. This CDR3 has 13 amino acids. The CDR3 region has the DNA TGTGCCAGCAGTTCCGGGATACCCGATGGCTACACCTTC. This translates into CASSSGIPDGYTF.

V gene TRBV25-1 combines with J gene TRBJ1-6; D might be TRBD1 (5 bases). Germline-derived CDR1 and CDR2 are MGHDK and SYGVNS. V lost 1 base, J lost 7 bases, and 11 bases lay in between. The CDR3 runs to 15 residues. The CDR3 here is CASSEWGVRNSPLHF. In DNA, the CDR3 is TGTGCCAGCAGTGAATGGGGGGTTCGAAATTCACCCCTCCACTTT.

This rearrangement joins TRBV7-8 to TRBJ1-6; weak D call: TRBD1 (5 bases). Germline V gene lookup returns CDR1 SGHVS and CDR2 FQNEAQ. The CDR3 contains 17 residues. V lost 0 bases to trimming and J lost 0 bases, with 9 bases between them. The CDR3 DNA reads as TGTGCCAGCAGCTTAGCAGGGGTGAACTCCTATAATTCACCCCTCCACTTT. The encoded protein is CASSLAGVNSYNSPLHF.

This clone turned up a few times. V gene TRBV4-2 combines with J gene TRBJ2-7, with TRBD2 matching over 10 bases. Trimming at V came to 4 bases and at J to 0 bases, leaving 9 bases not matched to a gene. The CDR3 loop spans 17 amino acids. CDR1 is LGHNA and CDR2 is YNFKEQ in the germline V gene. CDR3 bases: TGTGCCAGCAGCCCTATCCTCAGCGGGGGGGGCTCCTACGAGCAGTACTTC. Amino acid sequence: CASSPILSGGGSYEQYF.

The chain recombines TRBV11-3 with TRBJ1-1, with 9 bases matching TRBD1. V lost 6 bases and J lost 7; bases outside the gene matches: 9. Germline CDR1 SGHNT, CDR2 YENEEA. This CDR3 has 14 residues. CDR3 DNA sequence: TGTGCCAGCAGTCTAACCGGGACAGGGAATGAAGCTTTCTTT. Translation gives CASSLTGTGNEAFF.

This clone has a handful of counts. This chain links TRBV30 with TRBJ1-1, with a possible D match to TRBD1 (5 bases). Trimming removed 2 bases at V and 3 bases at J, with 10 bases between. Per the germline V gene, CDR1 is GTSNPN and CDR2 is SVGIG (reference sequence). This CDR3 contains 13 residues. CDR3 region: CAWSIQGHTEAFF. CDR3 DNA: TGTGCCTGGAGTATCCAGGGCCACACTGAAGCTTTCTTT.

The rearrangement joins TRBV7-3 to TRBJ2-1; 9 positions match TRBD1. In germline, CDR1 is SGHTA, CDR2 FQGTGA. This CDR3 spans 15 amino acids. The V and J ends lost 4 bases and 3 bases, in that order; junction bases with no gene match: 4. The CDR3 DNA reads as TGTGCCAGCAGCTCGGGACAGGGTGGCTACAATGAGCAGTTCTTC. It codes for CASSSGQGGYNEQFF. The variable domain in full, completed from reference TRBV7-3 and TRBJ2-1, reads GAGVSQTPSNKVTEKGKYVELRCDPISGHTALYWYRQSLGQGPEFLIYFQGTGAADDSGLPNDRFFAVRPEGSVSTLKIQRTERGDSAVYLCASSSGQGGYNEQFFGPGTRLTVL.

This chain uses TRBV27 with TRBJ2-6; D is ambiguous. Germline lookup yields CDR1 MNHEY and CDR2 SMNVEV (reference sequence). Deletions cut 3 bases from V and 2 bases from J, with 11 bases between. The CDR3 has 16 residues. The CDR3 loop is CASSLKAWTGANVLTF. The CDR3, as DNA: TGTGCCAGCAGTTTGAAAGCGTGGACTGGGGCCAACGTCCTGACTTTC.

The DNA of the CDR3 is TGTGCCAGCAGTGACGGGACAGGGGGCTCACCCCTCCACTTT. Translated, it gives CASSDGTGGSPLHF. The genes are TRBV6-4 and TRBJ1-6; 12 nucleotides match TRBD1. CDR1 is MRHNA and CDR2 is SNTAGT in the germline V gene. V gave up 2 bases and J gave up 10 bases; unmatched junction bases: 0. The CDR3 sequence is 14 residues long.

This clone has only one observation. The V gene is TRBV28, the J gene TRBJ1-5; D unresolved. Germline values: CDR1 MDHEN, CDR2 SYDVKM. The CDR3 is 14 residues long. V lost 2 bases to trimming and J lost 1 base, with 6 bases between them. As DNA, the CDR3 is TGTGCCAGCAGTTTAGCGGGAAGCAATCAGCCCCAGCATTTT. Its translation is CASSLAGSNQPQHF.

The chain links TRBV27 to TRBJ2-7; 9 positions agree with TRBD2. The CDR3 loop spans 17 amino acids. The V and J ends lost 5 bases and 4 bases, in that order; junction bases with no gene match: 15. CDR1 is MNHEY and CDR2 is SMNVEV in the germline V gene (reference sequence). CDR3 nucleotides: TGTGCCAGCAGTCAAGAGGGACTAGCCCCGTATATGTACGAGCAGTACTTC. It translates to CASSQEGLAPYMYEQYF.

The V call is TRBV14, the J call TRBJ2-1, with 10 bases identical to TRBD1. This CDR3 is built from 16 residues. Trimming took 4 bases from V and 8 from J; bases not matched to a gene: 11. Germline V CDR1 and CDR2: SGHDN, FVKESK. CDR3 nucleotides: TGTGCCAGCAGCCTCTACGACTCAGGACAGGGGGATGAGCAGTTCTTC. It translates to CASSLYDSGQGDEQFF.